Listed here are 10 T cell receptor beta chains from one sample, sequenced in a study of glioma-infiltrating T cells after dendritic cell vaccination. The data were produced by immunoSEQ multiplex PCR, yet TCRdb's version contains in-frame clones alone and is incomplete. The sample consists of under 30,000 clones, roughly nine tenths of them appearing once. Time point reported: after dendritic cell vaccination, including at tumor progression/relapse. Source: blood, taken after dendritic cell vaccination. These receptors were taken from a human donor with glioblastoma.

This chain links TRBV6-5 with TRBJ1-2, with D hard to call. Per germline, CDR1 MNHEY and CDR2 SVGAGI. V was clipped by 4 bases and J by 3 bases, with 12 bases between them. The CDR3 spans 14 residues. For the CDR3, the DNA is TGTGCCAGCAGTTCCGCGGCGCCGGACTATGGCTACACCTTC. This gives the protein CASSSAAPDYGYTF.

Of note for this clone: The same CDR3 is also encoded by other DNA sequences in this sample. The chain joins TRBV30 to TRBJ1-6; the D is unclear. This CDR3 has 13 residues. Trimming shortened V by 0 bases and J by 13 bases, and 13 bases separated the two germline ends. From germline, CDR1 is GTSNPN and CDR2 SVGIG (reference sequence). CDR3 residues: CAWSVQYESPLHF. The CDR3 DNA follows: TGTGCCTGGAGTGTACAGTACGAATCCCCCCTCCACTTT. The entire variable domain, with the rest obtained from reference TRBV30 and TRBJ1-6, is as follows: SQTIHQWPATLVQPVGSPLSLECTVEGTSNPNLYWYRQAAGRGLQLLFYSVGIGQISSEVPQNLSASRPQDRQFILSSKKLLLSDSGFYLCAWSVQYESPLHFGNGTRLTVT.

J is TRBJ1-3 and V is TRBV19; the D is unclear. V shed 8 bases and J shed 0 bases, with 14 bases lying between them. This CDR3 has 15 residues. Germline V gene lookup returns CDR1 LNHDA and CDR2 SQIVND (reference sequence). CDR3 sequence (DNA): TGTGCCAGTGAGAGCGTCGACTACTCTGGAAACACCATATATTTT. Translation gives CASESVDYSGNTIYF.

CDR3 protein: CASSQDGGQGDTEAFF. CDR3 bases: TGCGCCAGCAGCCAAGACGGCGGACAGGGGGACACTGAAGCTTTCTTT. This rearrangement joins TRBV4-1 to TRBJ1-1; 10 bases are a match to TRBD1. With V trimmed by 0 bases and J by 3 bases, 4 bases remained unmatched. Per the germline V gene, CDR1 is MGHRA and CDR2 is YSYEKL. This CDR3 is built from 16 residues.

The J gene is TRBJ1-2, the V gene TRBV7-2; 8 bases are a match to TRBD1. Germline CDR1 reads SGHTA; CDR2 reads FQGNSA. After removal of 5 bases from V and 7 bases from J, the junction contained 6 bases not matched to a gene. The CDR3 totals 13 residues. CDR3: CASSDPGGGGYTF. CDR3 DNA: TGTGCCAGCAGCGATCCAGGGGGCGGTGGCTACACCTTC.

Here the CDR3 reads CASTGWDSYEQYF. The CDR3 DNA reads as TGTGCCAGCACCGGTTGGGACAGCTACGAGCAGTACTTC. V and J are TRBV27 and TRBJ2-7, with TRBD1 identical over 7 bases. V gave up 7 bases and J gave up 3 bases; unmatched junction bases: 6. The CDR3 totals 13 residues. CDR1 MNHEY and CDR2 SMNVEV come from the germline V gene (reference sequence).

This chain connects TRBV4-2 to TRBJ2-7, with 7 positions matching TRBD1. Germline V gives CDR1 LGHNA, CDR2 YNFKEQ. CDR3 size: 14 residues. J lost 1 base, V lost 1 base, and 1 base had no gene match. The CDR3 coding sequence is TGTGCCAGCAGCCAAGCAGGGGGTTCCTACGAGCAGTACTTC. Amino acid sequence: CASSQAGGSYEQYF.

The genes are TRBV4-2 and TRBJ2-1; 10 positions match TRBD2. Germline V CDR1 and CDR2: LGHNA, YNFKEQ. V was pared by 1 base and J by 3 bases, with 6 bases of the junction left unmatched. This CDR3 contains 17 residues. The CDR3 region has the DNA TGTGCCAGCAGCCAAGGGCCTAGCGGGGGAGGCTACAATGAGCAGTTCTTC. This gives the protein CASSQGPSGGGYNEQFF.

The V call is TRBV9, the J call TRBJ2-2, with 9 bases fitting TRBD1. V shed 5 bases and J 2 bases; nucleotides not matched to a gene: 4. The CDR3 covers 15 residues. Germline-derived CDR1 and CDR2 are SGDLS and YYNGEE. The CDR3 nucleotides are TGTGCCAGCAGTTGGGGACAGGGTAACACCGGGGAGCTGTTTTTT. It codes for CASSWGQGNTGELFF.

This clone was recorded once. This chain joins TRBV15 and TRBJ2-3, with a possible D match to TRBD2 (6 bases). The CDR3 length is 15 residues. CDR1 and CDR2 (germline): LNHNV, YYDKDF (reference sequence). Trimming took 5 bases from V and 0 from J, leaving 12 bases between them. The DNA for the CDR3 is TGTGCCACCAGCTCCTCTCGGGGGAGCACAGATACGCAGTATTTT. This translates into CATSSSRGSTDTQYF. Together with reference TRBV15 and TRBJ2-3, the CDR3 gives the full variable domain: DAMVIQNPRYQVTQFGKPVTLSCSQTLNHNVMYWYQQKSSQAPKLLFHYYDKDFNNEADTPDNFQSRRPNTSFCFLDIRSPGLGDTAMYLCATSSSRGSTDTQYFGPGTRLTVL.